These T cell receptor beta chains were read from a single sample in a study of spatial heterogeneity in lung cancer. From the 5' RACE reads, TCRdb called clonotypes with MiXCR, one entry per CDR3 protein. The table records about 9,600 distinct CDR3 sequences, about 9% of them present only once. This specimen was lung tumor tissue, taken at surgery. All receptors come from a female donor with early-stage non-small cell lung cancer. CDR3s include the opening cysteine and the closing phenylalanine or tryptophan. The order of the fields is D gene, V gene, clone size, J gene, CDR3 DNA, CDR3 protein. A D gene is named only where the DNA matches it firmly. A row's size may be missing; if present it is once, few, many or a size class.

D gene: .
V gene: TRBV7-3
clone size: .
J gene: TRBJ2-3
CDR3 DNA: TGTGCCAGCAGCTTAGGTCAGAGCTGGACAGATACGCAGTATTTT
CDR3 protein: CASSLGQSWTDTQYF

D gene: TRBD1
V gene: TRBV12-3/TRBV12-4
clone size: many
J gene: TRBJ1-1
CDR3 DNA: TGTGCCAGCAGTATACGGGACAGCCGGATTCGACAAGCTTTCTTT
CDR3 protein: CASSIRDSRIRQAFF

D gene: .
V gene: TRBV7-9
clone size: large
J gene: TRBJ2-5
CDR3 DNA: TGTGCCAGCAGCTTAGTCCAGCTTCAAGAGACCCAGTACTTC
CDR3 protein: CASSLVQLQETQYF

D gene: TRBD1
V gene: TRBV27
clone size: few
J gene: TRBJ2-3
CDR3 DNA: TGTGCCAGCAGCAGCGACAGGGGCCGATCCACAGATACGCAGTATTTT
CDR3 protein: CASSSDRGRSTDTQYF

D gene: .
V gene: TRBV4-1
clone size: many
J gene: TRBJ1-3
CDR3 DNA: TGCGCCAGCAGCCAACCACGACGAACCGAGGATAACACCATATATTTT
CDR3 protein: CASSQPRRTEDNTIYF

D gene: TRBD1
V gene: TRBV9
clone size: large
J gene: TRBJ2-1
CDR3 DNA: TGTGCCAGCAGCGTAGCGAAGGGACAGGGGGTCAATGAGCAGTTCTTC
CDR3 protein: CASSVAKGQGVNEQFF

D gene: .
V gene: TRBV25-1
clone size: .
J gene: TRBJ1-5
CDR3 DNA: TGTGCCAGCAGTGGGGTCGGGGCAGGGGAACGACAGCCCCAGCATTTT
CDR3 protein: CASSGVGAGERQPQHF

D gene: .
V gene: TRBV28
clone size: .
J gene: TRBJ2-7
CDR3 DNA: TGTGCCACTTACGGGACGGGCTCCTACGAGCAGTACTTC
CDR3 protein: CATYGTGSYEQYF

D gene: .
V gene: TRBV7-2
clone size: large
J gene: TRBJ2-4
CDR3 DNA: TGTGCCAGCAGCTTAGCGCCGGGGGCCCCAAACATTCAGTACTTC
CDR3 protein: CASSLAPGAPNIQYF

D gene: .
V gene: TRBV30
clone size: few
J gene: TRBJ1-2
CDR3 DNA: TGTGCCTGGAGTCGGGACTCCTATGGCTACACCTTC
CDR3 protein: CAWSRDSYGYTF

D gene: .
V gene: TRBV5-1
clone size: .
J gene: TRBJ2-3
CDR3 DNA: TGCGCCAGCAGCTTGGACATGTTCACGCAGTATTTT
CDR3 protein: CASSLDMFTQYF

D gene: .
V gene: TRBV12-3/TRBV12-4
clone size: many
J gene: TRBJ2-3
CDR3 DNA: TGTGCCAGCAGAATCATCACAGATACGCAGTATTTT
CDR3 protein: CASRIITDTQYF

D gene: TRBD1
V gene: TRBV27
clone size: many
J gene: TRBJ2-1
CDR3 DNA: TGTGCCAGCAGTCCTGGGGACAGCTCTTACAATGAGCAGTTCTTC
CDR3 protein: CASSPGDSSYNEQFF

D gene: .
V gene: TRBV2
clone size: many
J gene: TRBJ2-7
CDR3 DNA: TGTGCCAGCAGTCAATGGGAGCAGTACTTC
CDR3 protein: CASSQWEQYF

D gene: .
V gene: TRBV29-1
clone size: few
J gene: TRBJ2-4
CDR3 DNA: TGCAGCGTCCCGACTCTAGCCAAAAACATTCAGTACTTC
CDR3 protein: CSVPTLAKNIQYF

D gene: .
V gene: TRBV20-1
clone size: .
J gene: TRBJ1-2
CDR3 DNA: TGCAGTGCCAGGCAACAGCCTAACTATGGCTACACCTTC
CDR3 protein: CSARQQPNYGYTF

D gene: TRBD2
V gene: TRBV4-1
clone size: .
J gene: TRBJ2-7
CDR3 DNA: TGCGCCAGCAGCCTTTGGGAGACTAGCGGGTACGAGCAGTACTTC
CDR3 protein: CASSLWETSGYEQYF

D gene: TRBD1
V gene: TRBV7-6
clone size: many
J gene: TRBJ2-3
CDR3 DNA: TGTGCCAGCAGCTTAGGGTCAGGGGGAGATACGCAGTATTTT
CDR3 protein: CASSLGSGGDTQYF

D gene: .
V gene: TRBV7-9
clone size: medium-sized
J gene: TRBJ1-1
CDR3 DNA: TGTGCCAGCAGCCCACAGGGCCTGGTGGAAGCTTTCTTT
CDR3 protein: CASSPQGLVEAFF

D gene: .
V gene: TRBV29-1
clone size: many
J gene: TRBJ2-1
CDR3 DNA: TGCAGCGTTGGGCCTAGCGTGTACAATGAGCAGTTCTTC
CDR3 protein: CSVGPSVYNEQFF

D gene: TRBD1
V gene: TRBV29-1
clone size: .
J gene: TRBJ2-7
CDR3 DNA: TGCAGCGTTGTGACAGGGTCGACAAACGAGCAGTACTTC
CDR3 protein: CSVVTGSTNEQYF

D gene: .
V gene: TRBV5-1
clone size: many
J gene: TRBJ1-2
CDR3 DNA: TGCGCCAGCAGCCCCCAAGCAGGCCCCTATGGCTACACCTTC
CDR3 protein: CASSPQAGPYGYTF

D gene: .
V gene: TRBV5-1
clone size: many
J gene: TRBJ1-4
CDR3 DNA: TGCGCCAGCAGCTCCCCGGGACCGGATGAAAAACTGTTTTTT
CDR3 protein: CASSSPGPDEKLFF

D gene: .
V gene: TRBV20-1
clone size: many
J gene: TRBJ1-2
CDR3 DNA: TGCAGTGCTAGAGATACAAGGGTGAGGAGATATGGCTACACCTTC
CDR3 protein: CSARDTRVRRYGYTF

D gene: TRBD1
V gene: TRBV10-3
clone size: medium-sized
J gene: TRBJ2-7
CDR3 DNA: TGTGCCATCAGTGACGCCGGACAGGGAGCCTACGAGCAGTACTTC
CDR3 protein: CAISDAGQGAYEQYF

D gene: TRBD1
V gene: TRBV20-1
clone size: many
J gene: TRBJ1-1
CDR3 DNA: TGCAGTGCTAGAGAAACCGGGACAGGGATGAACACTGAAGCTTTCTTT
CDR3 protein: CSARETGTGMNTEAFF

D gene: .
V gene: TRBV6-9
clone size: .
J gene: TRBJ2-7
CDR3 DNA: TGTGCCAGCAGTTTCCAGACAGCATCGCCCTACGAGCAGTACTTC
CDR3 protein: CASSFQTASPYEQYF

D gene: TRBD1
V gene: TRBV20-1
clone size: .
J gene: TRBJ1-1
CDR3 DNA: TGCAGTGCTCGGGGGGACAGGGCGCACACTGAAGCTTTCTTT
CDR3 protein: CSARGDRAHTEAFF

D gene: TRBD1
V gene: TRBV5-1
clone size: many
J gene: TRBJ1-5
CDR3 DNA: TGCGCCAGCAGCTTTGGACAGGGTGATCCCCAGCATTTT
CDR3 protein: CASSFGQGDPQHF

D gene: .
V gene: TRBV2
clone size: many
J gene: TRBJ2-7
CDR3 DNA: TGTGCCAGCAGTGTGGGTCAGACCCCCTACGAGCAGTACTTC
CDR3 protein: CASSVGQTPYEQYF